The 23 T cell receptor beta chains listed next were all sequenced from one sample in a study of control samples from healthy donors and cancer patients. Method: immunoSEQ multiplex PCR; TCRdb's copy keeps in-frame clones and lacks some. The data hold about 130,000 clones, with under 95% observed a single time. What was sequenced was PBMCs. The receptors were sampled from a man aged 45 to 65 with head and neck cancer.

This chain uses TRBV5-5 with TRBJ1-4; D gene ambiguous. CDR1 is SGHKS, CDR2 YYEKEE, per germline (reference sequence). The CDR3 spans 13 residues. Between the trimmed V and J ends, which lost 4 bases and 5 bases, there was a span of 9 bases. In nucleotides, the CDR3 is TGTGCCAGCAGCCCCGGGAGAAATGAAAAACTGTTTTTT. Its protein is CASSPGRNEKLFF.

The J gene is TRBJ2-7, the V gene TRBV28; D is possibly TRBD1 (5 bases). V was trimmed by 6 bases and J by 5 bases, leaving 11 bases between them. This CDR3 is 12 amino acids long. Germline CDR1 MDHEN, CDR2 SYDVKM. The CDR3 sequence is CASSQRTNEQYF. CDR3 DNA: TGTGCCAGCAGCCAACGGACAAACGAGCAGTACTTC.

In this sample, this clone turned up once. The rearrangement joins TRBV7-9 to TRBJ1-6; no clear D. Looked up from germline, CDR1 is SEHNR and CDR2 is FQNEAQ (reference sequence). Trimming cost V 6 bases and J 0 bases, with 6 bases left between them. The CDR3 length is 14 residues. CDR3 sequence: CASRQSSYNSPLHF. Written as DNA, the CDR3 is TGTGCCAGCAGACAGAGCTCCTATAATTCACCCCTCCACTTT.

The CDR3 spells CASSDSGGAVIQYF. As DNA, the CDR3 is TGTGCCAGCAGCGACAGCGGGGGGGCCGTCATTCAGTACTTC. The chain combines TRBV9 with TRBJ2-4; 10 bases agree with TRBD2. With 3 bases clipped from V and 9 bases from J, the junction kept 6 bases outside the gene matches. This CDR3 spans 14 amino acids. In germline, CDR1 is SGDLS, CDR2 YYNGEE.

The V and J genes are TRBV18 and TRBJ2-1; 7 bases map to TRBD1. This CDR3 has 13 amino acids. The junction had 6 bases not matched to a gene; V was cut back by 6 bases and J by 7 bases. CDR1 and CDR2 (germline): KGHSH, LQKENI. The CDR3 bases are TGTGCCAGCTCCGATCAACAGGGGAATGAGCAGTTCTTC. Translation gives CASSDQQGNEQFF.

The chain joins TRBV5-1 to TRBJ2-2, with D uncertain. The CDR3 runs 15 residues. V gave up 4 bases and J gave up 2 bases, with 12 bases separating them. Germline assignment: CDR1 SGHRS and CDR2 YFSETQ. Here the CDR3 reads CASSDRHINTGELFF. For the CDR3, the DNA is TGCGCCAGCAGCGATCGCCACATTAACACCGGGGAGCTGTTTTTT.

The chain links TRBV27 to TRBJ2-7, with D hard to call. The CDR3 is made up of 15 amino acids. V was clipped by 6 bases and J by 2 bases, with 17 bases between them. Germline V gene data show CDR1 as MNHEY and CDR2 as SMNVEV (reference sequence). As DNA, the CDR3 is TGTGCCAGCAGCCCGACTGTAGGCGCACCCTACGAGCAGTACTTC. This translates into CASSPTVGAPYEQYF.

The V and J genes are TRBV7-3 and TRBJ2-1; TRBD1 matches at 7 bases. The germline gives CDR1 SGHTA, CDR2 FQGTGA. Losses at the gene ends were 4 bases for V and 9 bases for J; bases not matched to a gene: 6. The CDR3 has 13 amino acids. Here the CDR3 reads CASSSQGLGEQFF. The DNA for the CDR3 is TGTGCCAGCAGCTCACAGGGGCTGGGTGAGCAGTTCTTC.

The chain couples TRBV5-1 to TRBJ2-5; D is possibly TRBD1 (5 bases). Trimming took 0 bases from V and 4 from J, leaving 13 bases between them. CDR3 size: 15 residues. Germline V gene sequence: CDR1 SGHRS, CDR2 YFSETQ. CDR3 residues: CASSLGGRLGETQYF. The CDR3 region has the DNA TGCGCCAGCAGCTTGGGGGGCCGGCTAGGAGAGACCCAGTACTTC.

This sequence joins TRBV7-6 and TRBJ2-1; D possibly corresponds to TRBD1 (8 bases). V lost 5 bases, J lost 8 bases, and 16 bases lay in between. CDR1 SGHVS and CDR2 FNYEAQ come from the germline V gene. CDR3 length: 14 residues. The CDR3 here is CASSPRTGRDEQFF. The CDR3 nucleotides read TGTGCCAGCAGCCCGCGGACAGGGAGGGATGAGCAGTTCTTC.

This rearrangement joins TRBV3-1 (or the pseudogene TRBV3-2) to TRBJ1-1; 8 bases are shared with TRBD1. Germline CDR1 and CDR2: LGHDT and YNNKEL (reference sequence). J was trimmed by 7 bases and V by 4 bases; bases with no gene match: 8. The CDR3 sequence is 14 residues long. For the CDR3, the DNA is TGTGCCAGCAGCCCGCGGGACAGGAGGCGTGAAGCTTTCTTT. Protein product: CASSPRDRRREAFF.

This chain connects TRBV12-5 to TRBJ2-7; D perhaps matches TRBD1 (6 bases). The CDR3 contains 13 residues. CDR1 is LGHNT and CDR2 is FRNRAP in the germline V gene. V was shortened by 1 base and J by 3 bases, with 7 bases between the two germline ends. CDR3 protein: CASGLGGLYEQYF. Here the CDR3 DNA reads TGTGCTAGTGGTTTGGGGGGGCTCTACGAGCAGTACTTC.

This chain joins TRBV28 and TRBJ1-5, with D tentatively TRBD1 (5 bases). The V gene's germline CDR1 is MDHEN and CDR2 SYDVKM. The ends were cut back, 6 bases at V and 1 base at J, with 10 bases in the middle. The length of the CDR3 is 14 residues. CDR3 nucleotides: TGTGCCAGCAGCTCAGGGAGGAGCAATCAGCCCCAGCATTTT. Its translation: CASSSGRSNQPQHF.

This clone turned up a few times. The V call is TRBV28, the J call TRBJ2-7; TRBD1 matches 9 bases. V was clipped by 6 bases and J by 5 bases; unmatched bases: 8. Germline V CDR1 and CDR2: MDHEN, SYDVKM. This CDR3 comprises 14 residues. CDR3 DNA sequence: TGTGCCAGCAGGACAGGGGGGGGTGTAAACGAGCAGTACTTC. Translating it yields CASRTGGGVNEQYF.

The table lists this clone with a count of one. This chain uses TRBV7-9 with TRBJ2-7; TRBD2 matches 9 bases. The germline V gene encodes CDR1 SEHNR and CDR2 FQNEAQ (reference sequence). The J segment lost 0 bases and the V segment lost 3 bases, leaving 9 bases of the junction unmatched. The CDR3 consists of 17 residues. The CDR3 sequence: CASSFWAGGASSYEQYF. CDR3 bases: TGTGCCAGCAGCTTTTGGGCGGGGGGGGCGAGCTCCTACGAGCAGTACTTC.

The V and J genes are TRBV6-2 or TRBV6-3 and TRBJ2-7, with 7 bases fitting TRBD2. The CDR3 loop spans 14 amino acids. Germline CDR1 is MNHEY and CDR2 is SVGEGT. J was trimmed by 4 bases and V by 4 bases; bases with no gene match: 7. Written as DNA, the CDR3 is TGTGCCAGCAGTTCACTTGGTAGCGGGTACGAGCAGTACTTC. This gives the protein CASSSLGSGYEQYF.

This chain joins TRBV9 and TRBJ1-1; D remains unclear. This CDR3 spans 12 amino acids. Trimming shortened V by 2 bases and J by 6 bases, and 8 bases separated the two germline ends. Germline V CDR1 and CDR2: SGDLS, YYNGEE. The CDR3: CASSVSGAEAFF. CDR3 DNA sequence: TGTGCCAGCAGCGTTTCCGGAGCTGAAGCTTTCTTT. The whole variable domain, filled in from reference TRBV9 and TRBJ1-1, reads DSGVTQTPKHLITATGQRVTLRCSPRSGDLSVYWYQQSLDQGLQFLIQYYNGEERAKGNILERFSAQQFPDLHSELNLSSLELGDSALYFCASSVSGAEAFFGQGTRLTVV.

CDR3 sequence reads: CASRARGRENTEAFF. CDR3 DNA sequence: TGTGCCAGCAGGGCCAGGGGGCGCGAGAACACTGAAGCTTTCTTT. The rearrangement links TRBV5-4 to TRBJ1-1; 8 bases are shared with TRBD1. The CDR3 sequence is 15 residues long. Losses at the gene ends were 5 bases for V and 1 base for J; bases not matched to a gene: 7. The germline V gene has CDR1 SGHNT and CDR2 YYREEE (reference sequence).

The rearrangement links TRBV5-1 to TRBJ2-3; no definite D call. This CDR3 contains 13 residues. V lost 1 base and J 6 bases, leaving 9 bases between the germline ends. Germline V gene data show CDR1 as SGHRS and CDR2 as YFSETQ. The CDR3 DNA is TGCGCCAGCAGCTTGTGGCCCGCGGATACGCAGTATTTT. Encoded protein: CASSLWPADTQYF.

This chain links TRBV4-1 with TRBJ2-3; unclear D gene. The V and J ends lost 3 bases and 8 bases respectively, with 18 bases between them. The CDR3 has 15 residues. Germline V CDR1 and CDR2: MGHRA, YSYEKL. As DNA, the CDR3 is TGCGCCAGCAGCCACTCCGGGTCCGACGGCGCTACGCAGTATTTT. Protein product: CASSHSGSDGATQYF.

This chain joins TRBV18 and TRBJ1-6; no definite D call. Germline V gene sequence: CDR1 KGHSH, CDR2 LQKENI. V shed 2 bases and J shed 0 bases, with 5 bases lying between them. The CDR3 totals 15 residues. The CDR3 coding sequence is TGTGCCAGCTCACCAGAGAGCTCCTATAATTCACCCCTCCACTTT. As protein: CASSPESSYNSPLHF.

The chain joins TRBV30 to TRBJ2-7; D possibly corresponds to TRBD2 (5 bases). V gave up 2 bases and J gave up 6 bases, with 17 bases separating them. Germline V gene data show CDR1 as GTSNPN and CDR2 as SVGIG (reference sequence). CDR3 size: 14 residues. The CDR3 DNA follows: TGTGCCTGGAGTCAACGGAGGCCCCCAGCCGAGCAGTACTTC. This gives the protein CAWSQRRPPAEQYF.

The rearrangement uses TRBV4-3 and TRBJ1-5, with no clear D. The V and J ends lost 1 base and 5 bases respectively, with 6 bases between them. CDR1 and CDR2 (germline): LGHNA, YSLEER. The CDR3 loop spans 13 amino acids. The chain's CDR3 is CASSQVGDQPQHF. CDR3 nucleotides: TGCGCCAGCAGCCAAGTCGGGGATCAGCCCCAGCATTTT.